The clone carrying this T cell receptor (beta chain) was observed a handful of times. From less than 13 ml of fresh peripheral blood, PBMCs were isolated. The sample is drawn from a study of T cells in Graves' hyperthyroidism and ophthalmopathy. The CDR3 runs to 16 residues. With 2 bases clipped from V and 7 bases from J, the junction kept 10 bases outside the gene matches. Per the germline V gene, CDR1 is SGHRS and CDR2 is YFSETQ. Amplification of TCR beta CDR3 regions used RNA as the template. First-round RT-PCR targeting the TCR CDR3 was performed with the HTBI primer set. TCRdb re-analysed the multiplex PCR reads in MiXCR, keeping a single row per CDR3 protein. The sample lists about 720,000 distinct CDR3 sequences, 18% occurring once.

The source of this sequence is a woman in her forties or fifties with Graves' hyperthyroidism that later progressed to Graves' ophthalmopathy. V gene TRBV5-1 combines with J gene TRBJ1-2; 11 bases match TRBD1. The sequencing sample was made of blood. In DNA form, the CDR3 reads TGCGCCAGCAGCTTAAGGACAGGGGGCGAGTATCTTGGCTACACCTTC. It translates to CASSLRTGGEYLGYTF.